The T cell receptor (beta chain) described here comes from a study of blood T cell repertoires in COVID-19. Study-level information: T cells, B-cell-depleted T cells, or PBMCs provided the cDNA or gDNA that served as material.

Before being deemed recovered, Cohort 3 donors had two negative PCRs, clearance, or symptom resolution. TCRdb's copy holds only in-frame clones and misses some; the assay was immunoSEQ multiplex PCR. The data hold a few hundred thousand clones, with roughly 87% observed a single time. The CDR3 has 13 residues. Between the trimmed V and J ends, which lost 6 bases and 6 bases, there was a span of 14 bases. Sequences were obtained from PBMCs or T cells enriched from blood (not recorded which). V gene TRBV12-3 or TRBV12-4 combines with J gene TRBJ1-2; weak D call: TRBD1 (5 bases). The source is a woman in her twenties or thirties who had recovered from COVID-19. The CDR3 sequence: CASSPRGRNGYTF. The CDR3 nucleotides are TGTGCCAGCAGCCCCCGGGGGAGAAATGGCTACACCTTC.